Listed here is a single TCR beta chain. Its antigen is currently unknown. All donors comprised healthy Caucasians. This entry belongs to a study of identical twins. Overall study results and limits: Twin sharing of out-of-frame TCR alpha was underestimated by models in monozygotic pairs. Among beta out-of-frame sequences, excess sharing between twins appeared weaker. High-abundance cord blood beta clonotypes had fewer insertions; memory repertoires showed none.

TCRdb independently ran MiXCR on the 5' RACE reads; one entry per CDR3 protein. This sample has 550,000 to 700,000 distinct CDR3 sequences; 9% to 10% occur once, and the top ten carry roughly 3%. V was shortened by 1 base and J by 4 bases, with 15 bases between the two germline ends. The CDR3 runs 16 residues. Germline assignment: CDR1 SGHAT and CDR2 FQNNGV. These same records also appear under a second study, on yellow fever vaccine responses in identical twins.

The specimen was PBMCs. The genes are TRBV11-2 and TRBJ2-3; tentatively, D is TRBD1 (6 bases). This TCR derives from a woman aged 18-35 years in good health. The CDR3 here is CASSLVRSGDPDTQYF. DNA for the CDR3: TGTGCCAGCAGCTTAGTACGTTCAGGGGACCCAGATACGCAGTATTTT.